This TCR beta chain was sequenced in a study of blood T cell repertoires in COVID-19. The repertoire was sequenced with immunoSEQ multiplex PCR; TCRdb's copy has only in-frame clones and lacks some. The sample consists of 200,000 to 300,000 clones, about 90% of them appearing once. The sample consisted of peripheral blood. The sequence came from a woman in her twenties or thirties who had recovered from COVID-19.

The DNA for the CDR3 is TGTGCCAGGGGGACAGGGGAGGGCGAGCAGTACTTC. Translation: CARGTGEGEQYF. V usage is TRBV2 and J usage is TRBJ2-7, with TRBD1 matching 10 bases. Germline values: CDR1 SNHLY, CDR2 FYNNEI. This CDR3 region has 12 residues. V trimming: 9 bases; J trimming: 6 bases; junction bases outside the gene matches: 5.